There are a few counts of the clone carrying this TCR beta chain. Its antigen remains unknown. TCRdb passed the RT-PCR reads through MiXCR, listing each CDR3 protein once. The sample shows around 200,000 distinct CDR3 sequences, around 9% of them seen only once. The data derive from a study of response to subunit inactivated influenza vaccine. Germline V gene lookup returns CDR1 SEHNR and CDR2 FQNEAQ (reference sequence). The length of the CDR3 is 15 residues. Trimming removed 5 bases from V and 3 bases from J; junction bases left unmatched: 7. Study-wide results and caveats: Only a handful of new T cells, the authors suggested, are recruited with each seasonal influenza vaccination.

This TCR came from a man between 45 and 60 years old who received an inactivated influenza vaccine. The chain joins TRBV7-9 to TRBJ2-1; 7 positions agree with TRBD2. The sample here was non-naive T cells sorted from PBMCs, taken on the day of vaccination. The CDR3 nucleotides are TGTGCCAGCAGCCCCTATAGCGGGCTCTACAATGAGCAGTTCTTC. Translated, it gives CASSPYSGLYNEQFF. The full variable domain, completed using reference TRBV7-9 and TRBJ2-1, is DTGVSQNPRHKITKRGQNVTFRCDPISEHNRLYWYRQTLGQGPEFLTYFQNEAQLEKSRLLSDRFSAERPKGSFSTLEIQRTEQGDSAMYLCASSPYSGLYNEQFFGPGTRLTVL.